Listed below are T cell receptor beta chains from one sample, sequenced in a study of blood T cell repertoires in COVID-19. Clones were read by immunoSEQ multiplex PCR, and TCRdb kept only the in-frame ones, dropping some. Of about 73,000 clones listed, 75% to 90% are singletons. Sequenced: peripheral blood. The receptors stem from a man at least 80 years old with active or convalescent COVID-19. Each CDR3 is given with its conserved first and last residue. The D gene is left open where the match is weak. A clone size is listed for some rows: how often the clone was seen (once, few, many), or a class if it is expanded.

j_call v_call d_call clone_size cdr3_aa cdr3_nt
TRBJ2-2 TRBV4-3 . . CASSQDRRELFF TGCGCCAGCAGCCAAGATAGAAGGGAGCTGTTTTTT
TRBJ2-7 TRBV15 . . CATSRDLSSGQYF TGTGCCACCAGCAGAGATTTGAGTTCCGGGCAGTACTTC
TRBJ2-2 TRBV6-5 . . CASSYWGETGELFF TGTGCCAGCAGTTACTGGGGCGAAACCGGGGAGCTGTTTTTT
TRBJ1-5 TRBV19 . . CASSPEDSQPQHF TGTGCCAGTAGTCCAGAGGACAGTCAGCCCCAGCATTTT
TRBJ1-2 TRBV4-3 . . CASSQDTGQHYGYTF TGCGCCAGCAGCCAAGATACAGGGCAGCACTATGGCTACACCTTC
TRBJ2-7 TRBV2 . . CASRAETYEQYF TGTGCCAGCAGGGCGGAGACCTACGAGCAGTACTTC
TRBJ1-1 TRBV4-2 . once CASRLEGGNTEAFF TGTGCCAGCAGACTGGAAGGGGGGAACACTGAAGCTTTCTTT
TRBJ2-7 TRBV15 . . CATSRGHGSHEQYF TGTGCCACCAGCAGAGGACATGGCAGCCACGAGCAGTACTTC
TRBJ2-5 TRBV7-2 TRBD2 few CASSLRREGWETQYF TGTGCCAGCAGCTTACGACGGGAGGGATGGGAGACCCAGTACTTC
TRBJ1-2 TRBV29-1 . . CSVEVYFVQGYTF TGCAGCGTTGAAGTTTATTTTGTCCAGGGCTACACCTTC
TRBJ1-5 TRBV6-2/TRBV6-3 TRBD1 . CASSSPFIPGQKAGQPQHF TGTGCCAGCAGTTCTCCGTTTATCCCGGGACAGAAGGCGGGTCAGCCCCAGCATTTT
TRBJ1-4 TRBV10-3 . . CAAGGGNEKLFF TGTGCCGCTGGGGGAGGTAATGAAAAACTGTTTTTT
TRBJ1-3 TRBV10-2 TRBD1 . CASRGQGVRNTIYF TGCGCCAGTAGGGGACAGGGAGTTCGAAACACCATATATTTT
TRBJ1-1 TRBV21-1 . . CASSKPRLNTEAFF TGTGCCAGCAGCAAACCCCGTTTGAACACTGAAGCTTTCTTT
TRBJ2-3 TRBV30 TRBD1 . CAWGGQPTGADTQYF TGTGCCTGGGGGGGACAGCCTACAGGGGCAGATACGCAGTATTTT
TRBJ2-1 TRBV18 TRBD2 . CASSLPGGPQEQFF TGTGCCAGCTCACTTCCGGGAGGCCCCCAGGAGCAGTTCTTC
TRBJ2-7 TRBV7-6 . once CASPGSTPYEQYF TGTGCCAGCCCAGGAAGTACTCCCTACGAGCAGTACTTC
TRBJ1-4 TRBV25-1 . once CASSESGAQGREKLFF TGTGCCAGCAGTGAATCGGGAGCCCAGGGAAGGGAAAAACTGTTTTTT
TRBJ2-3 TRBV5-5 TRBD1 . CASSLWTGGSDTQYF TGTGCCAGCAGCTTGTGGACAGGGGGCTCAGATACGCAGTATTTT
TRBJ1-4 TRBV27 TRBD1 . CASSPRRTGLGNEKLFF TGTGCCAGCAGTCCGAGACGGACAGGGCTAGGTAATGAAAAACTGTTTTTT
TRBJ2-7 TRBV30 . . CAWSSLQVLYF TGTGCCTGGAGTTCCCTGCAGGTATTGTACTTC
TRBJ1-1 TRBV4-2 TRBD1 once CASSPVGQENTEAFF TGTGCCAGCAGCCCAGTGGGACAGGAGAACACTGAAGCTTTCTTT
TRBJ1-4 TRBV2 . . CASSEDIPKLFF TGTGCCAGCAGTGAAGACATTCCAAAACTGTTTTTT
TRBJ2-7 TRBV18 TRBD1 . CASSPLGDSTYEQYF TGTGCCAGCTCACCTCTGGGGGACAGTACCTACGAGCAGTACTTC
TRBJ2-5 TRBV5-1 . once CASSFFTQETQYF TGCGCCAGCAGCTTTTTCACACAAGAGACCCAGTACTTC
TRBJ2-5 TRBV3-1/TRBV3-2 . . CASSQVAGARETQYF TGTGCCAGCAGCCAAGTTGCGGGGGCCCGAGAGACCCAGTACTTC
TRBJ2-2 TRBV19 . few CASSVRGAGELFF TGTGCCAGTAGTGTCCGGGGTGCCGGGGAGCTGTTTTTT
TRBJ1-4 TRBV7-9 . . CASSSDGTPGEKLFF TGTGCCAGCAGTTCAGACGGGACACCGGGAGAAAAACTGTTTTTT
TRBJ1-2 TRBV19 TRBD1 few CASSIEGQNYGYTF TGTGCCAGTAGTATAGAGGGACAGAACTATGGCTACACCTTC
TRBJ2-1 TRBV6-2/TRBV6-3 . . CASSYGDRSRYNEQFF TGTGCCAGCAGTTACGGCGACAGGTCGCGCTACAATGAGCAGTTCTTC
TRBJ1-5 TRBV19 . . CASSTTGGNQPQHF TGTGCCAGTAGTACGACGGGTGGAAATCAGCCCCAGCATTTT
TRBJ2-7 TRBV4-3 TRBD1 . CASSQDWTGKPEQYF TGCGCCAGCAGCCAAGATTGGACAGGGAAACCCGAGCAGTACTTC
TRBJ1-5 TRBV15 . . CATSGLYNQPQHF TGTGCCACCAGCGGGCTGTACAATCAGCCCCAGCATTTT
TRBJ2-3 TRBV6-5 . . CASSYDRQANTQYF TGTGCCAGCAGTTACGATCGACAGGCGAATACGCAGTATTTT
TRBJ2-5 TRBV16 . . CASSPSETQYF TGTGCCAGCAGCCCCTCAGAGACCCAGTACTTC
TRBJ2-3 TRBV7-2 . once CASSVRGGNTDTQYF TGTGCCAGCAGTGTGAGGGGCGGGAACACAGATACGCAGTATTTT
TRBJ1-3 TRBV14 . once CASSREGGALYGNTIYF TGTGCCAGCAGCCGCGAAGGGGGGGCCCTCTATGGAAACACCATATATTTT
TRBJ2-5 TRBV2 . . CASKKGGPETQYF TGTGCCAGCAAAAAGGGAGGTCCCGAGACCCAGTACTTC
TRBJ1-1 TRBV11-1 . once CASSLSGTDTEAFF TGTGCCAGCAGCCTCAGCGGGACTGACACTGAAGCTTTCTTT
TRBJ2-7 TRBV2 . . CASSGTSGQTRSYEQYF TGTGCCAGCAGTGGGACGTCAGGACAGACAAGAAGTTACGAGCAGTACTTC
TRBJ1-5 TRBV19 TRBD1 . CATGTEYQPQHF TGTGCCACCGGGACAGAGTATCAGCCCCAGCATTTT
TRBJ1-2 TRBV10-3 . . CAISESMTEATNYGYTF TGTGCCATCAGTGAGTCGATGACCGAAGCGACTAACTATGGCTACACCTTC
TRBJ2-2 TRBV30 . . CAWRTGGVGELFF TGTGCCTGGAGGACCGGGGGAGTCGGGGAGCTGTTTTTT
TRBJ2-1 TRBV6-2/TRBV6-3 . . CASSNQNEQFF TGTGCCAGCAGTAATCAGAATGAGCAGTTCTTC
TRBJ1-3 TRBV5-1 . . CASSLAGVSSGNTIYF TGCGCCAGCAGCTTGGCGGGGGTTAGCTCTGGAAACACCATATATTTT
TRBJ1-5 TRBV7-9 TRBD1 once CASSSSVRLDRANQPQHF TGTGCCAGCAGCTCCTCCGTTCGGTTGGACAGGGCCAATCAGCCCCAGCATTTT
TRBJ2-7 TRBV6-5 . . CASRASYEQYF TGTGCCAGCAGAGCCTCCTACGAGCAGTACTTC
TRBJ1-6 TRBV2 . . CASSEQIGVNSPLHF TGTGCCAGCAGTGAACAAATAGGAGTTAATTCACCCCTCCACTTT
TRBJ2-2 TRBV18 TRBD2 . CASSPPAGGTGELFF TGTGCCAGCTCACCACCGGCGGGGGGCACCGGGGAGCTGTTTTTT
TRBJ2-7 TRBV6-5 TRBD1 . CASSKGTGTYEQYF TGTGCCAGCAGTAAGGGGACAGGGACTTACGAGCAGTACTTC
TRBJ2-5 TRBV5-5 TRBD1 few CASSNHRGQGGETQYF TGTGCCAGCAGTAACCACCGTGGACAGGGCGGAGAGACCCAGTACTTC
TRBJ2-3 TRBV9 . . CASSGGLVSTDTQYF TGTGCCAGCAGCGGCGGCTTGGTTAGCACAGATACGCAGTATTTT
TRBJ1-2 TRBV2 . . CASSGVNYGYTF TGTGCCAGCTCAGGGGTTAACTATGGCTACACCTTC
TRBJ2-3 TRBV6-2/TRBV6-3 TRBD2 . CASSHSLAGTDTQYF TGTGCCAGCAGTCACTCGCTAGCGGGCACAGATACGCAGTATTTT
TRBJ1-2 TRBV7-2 TRBD1 . CASSSGTGIFYGYTF TGTGCCAGCAGCTCCGGGACAGGGATTTTTTATGGCTACACCTTC
TRBJ2-3 TRBV14 . . CASSQGGLGSTDTQYF TGTGCCAGCAGCCAAGGCGGGTTGGGTTCGACAGATACGCAGTATTTT
TRBJ1-5 TRBV19 . . CASSMVRLSNQPQHF TGTGCCAGTAGTATGGTCAGGCTGAGCAATCAGCCCCAGCATTTT
TRBJ2-1 TRBV11-2 TRBD2 few CASSLGSGNYEQFF TGTGCCAGCAGCTTAGGAAGCGGGAACTATGAGCAGTTCTTC
TRBJ1-3 TRBV7-2 . . CASSQIQHRSGNTIYF TGTGCCAGCAGCCAAATCCAACACCGCTCTGGAAACACCATATATTTT
TRBJ2-1 TRBV15 TRBD1 . CATSRETGGSYNEQFF TGTGCCACCAGCAGGGAGACAGGGGGCTCCTACAATGAGCAGTTCTTC